The T cell receptor beta chain described here comes from a study of cytomegalovirus exposure and HLA in healthy donors. As for the study in general: Earlier sequencing of approximately 200 million T cells yielded around 100 million unique TCR beta sequences. General study points: The study put under 200 TCR beta chains on its list as cytomegalovirus-associated.

Germline V lookup: CDR1 MNHNS, CDR2 SASEGT. V lost 4 bases and J lost 4; bases outside the gene matches: 4. The CDR3 is made up of 15 amino acids. In the case of this clone: Antigen: not known.

With 60 Vbeta and 13 Jbeta primers, the PCR was carried out. Assay: immunoSEQ multiplex PCR; the TCRdb copy retains only in-frame clones and omits some. The repertoire consists of some 110,000 clones, with more than 70% occurring once and the leading ten covering about 16%. The sequence was collected from a man aged 50-59 years in good health and CMV-seropositive. The sequencing sample was made of PBMCs. The V gene is TRBV6-1, the J gene TRBJ1-4; 9 nucleotides agree with TRBD1. The CDR3 here is CASSAPGQGNEKLFF. CDR3 coding DNA: TGTGCCAGCAGTGCTCCGGGACAGGGTAATGAAAAACTGTTTTTT.